This record covers a single T cell receptor beta chain. The antigen is undetermined. This record belongs to a study of T cells in narcolepsy. Findings of the study overall: HCRT-specific and TRIB2-specific autoreactive clonotypes appeared among same-patient CSF and blood CD4+ clonotypes. Autoreactive clonotypes reportedly recurred in blood of same and different patients, not controls.

The table came from immunoSEQ multiplex PCR; TCRdb's copy has only in-frame clones and leaves some out. The sample yields some 20,000 clones, around 86% seen once. The origin of this receptor is a human donor in good health. Material for sequencing was memory (CD45RA-) CD4+ T cells from blood.

CDR3 nucleotide sequence: TGTGCCAGTGGGGTTATCTCGGGCAGTTCGGAAGCTTTCTTT. It specifies CASGVISGSSEAFF. This chain connects TRBV28 to TRBJ1-1, with unresolved D. Germline V gene sequence: CDR1 MDHEN, CDR2 SYDVKM. The V end was cut by 9 bases, the J end by 8 bases, with 22 bases between. This CDR3 region has 14 residues.